This TCR beta chain was sequenced for a study of post-analysis software for immune sequencing data. Findings of the study overall: Patients used a handful of TRBV segments, including TRBV5-6, TRBV5-1 and TRBV20-1, more often than controls.

Germline loops: CDR1 MGHRA, CDR2 YSYEKL. The CDR3 covers 15 residues. V gave up 2 bases and J gave up 0 bases; unmatched junction bases: 0. The TCR beta cDNA libraries contained unique molecular identifiers. TCRdb redid the calling of the PCR reads with MiXCR, one entry per CDR3 protein. The sample consists of fewer than 550,000 distinct CDR3 sequences, 34% of them appearing once. To note about this clonotype: Its target is not known.

This chain joins TRBV4-1 and TRBJ2-4, with 8 bases that match TRBD2. Source material: blood. The sequence was collected from a girl aged 2-17 years with multiple sclerosis. The CDR3 spells CASSQLAGAKNIQYF. The CDR3 DNA reads as TGCGCCAGCAGCCAACTAGCGGGAGCCAAAAACATTCAGTACTTC.